A selection of T cell receptor beta chains follows, all from one sample in a study of OX40 agonist ivuxolimab in advanced cancers. Using immunoSEQ multiplex PCR, the repertoire was profiled, and TCRdb retains in-frame clones only, with some absent. Here the sample spans 20,000 to 25,000 clones, around 80% being singletons. The sequences come from CD4+ or CD8+ T cells sorted from blood, collected in a trial of the OX40 agonist ivuxolimab. The receptors stem from an adult with an advanced solid tumor such as melanoma, head and neck, liver or kidney cancer. Each CDR3 is given with its conserved first and last residue. D genes are given only for firm matches. Not every row has a clone size; where given, it reads once, few, many or a size class.

cdr3_aa cdr3_nt clone_size j_call d_call v_call
CASSLVPRGQEKLFF TGCGCCAGCAGCTTGGTACCCAGGGGTCAGGAAAAACTGTTTTTT NA TRBJ1-4 NA TRBV5-1
CASNGQGITEAFF TGCGCCAGCAACGGACAGGGGATCACTGAAGCTTTCTTT NA TRBJ1-1 TRBD1 TRBV5-1
CASSPGTLNTEAFF TGTGCCAGCAGCCCAGGGACCCTGAACACTGAAGCTTTCTTT NA TRBJ1-1 NA TRBV9
CASSPPTSDQFF TGCGCCAGCAGCCCCCCCACCAGTGACCAGTTCTTC NA TRBJ2-1 NA TRBV4-1
CASSLAIAGGPEETQYF TGTGCCAGCAGCTTAGCGATAGCGGGAGGCCCCGAAGAGACCCAGTACTTC NA TRBJ2-5 TRBD2 TRBV7-8
CASSPTGQSEQYF TGTGCCAGCAGCCCGACAGGGCAGTCCGAGCAGTACTTC NA TRBJ2-7 TRBD1 TRBV6-9
CASSRYAGTSGNEQFF TGTGCCAGCAGCCGATACGCCGGGACTAGCGGCAATGAGCAGTTCTTC NA TRBJ2-1 TRBD2 TRBV4-2
CASSPQRGSYNEQFF TGTGCCAGCAGCCCACAACGAGGCTCCTACAATGAGCAGTTCTTC NA TRBJ2-1 NA TRBV7-9
CASNTDSEVNEKLFF TGTGCCAGCAATACGGACAGCGAGGTTAATGAAAAACTGTTTTTT medium-sized TRBJ1-4 NA TRBV6-1
CASSLWLASYNEQFF TGTGCCAGCAGCTTGTGGCTAGCCTCCTACAATGAGCAGTTCTTC NA TRBJ2-1 NA TRBV5-5
CASSFQWKLGTDTQYF TGTGCCAGTAGTTTTCAGTGGAAACTGGGCACAGATACGCAGTATTTT NA TRBJ2-3 NA TRBV19
CAWSGQISRGEQYF TGTGCCTGGAGTGGACAGATCTCCCGGGGGGAGCAGTACTTC NA TRBJ2-7 NA TRBV30
CASTHSGTRTDTQYF TGTGCCAGCACCCACAGCGGGACCCGCACAGATACGCAGTATTTT NA TRBJ2-3 TRBD2 TRBV6-6
CASSLGRVSYEQYF TGCGCCAGCAGCTTGGGCAGGGTCTCCTACGAGCAGTACTTC NA TRBJ2-7 NA TRBV5-1
CASSSSGGPYEQYF NA NA TRBJ2-7 NA TRBV6-6
CASSQGAGERYGYTF TGTGCCAGCAGCCAAGGGGCAGGAGAGAGGTATGGCTACACCTTC NA TRBJ1-2 NA TRBV4-2
CASSIGTGSYNEQFF TGTGCCAGTAGTATCGGGACCGGCTCCTACAATGAGCAGTTCTTC NA TRBJ2-1 NA TRBV19
CAGSRGSSQPQHF TGTGCCGGGTCGAGGGGCTCGAGTCAGCCCCAGCATTTT NA TRBJ1-5 NA TRBV7-9
CASSLGTGGLGNQPQHF TGTGCCAGCAGTTTAGGCACAGGGGGCCTGGGCAATCAGCCCCAGCATTTT NA TRBJ1-5 TRBD1 TRBV28
CASKQGGIYGYTF TGTGCCAGCAAACAAGGCGGAATCTATGGCTACACCTTC NA TRBJ1-2 NA TRBV28